The source of this T cell receptor beta chain is a study of low-dose radiotherapy and immunotherapy resistance in tumors. Priming of first-strand cDNA relied on TRAV- and TRBV-specific primers (covering alpha and beta chains). Amplification, which lasted 15 to 20 PCR cycles, used a constant-region primer and V-primer adapter to amplify TCRs. Each CDR3 protein is one row after TCRdb ran MiXCR on the reads. The sample includes tens of thousands of distinct CDR3 sequences, around 20% of them seen just once. Time point reported: after trial treatment. Stated treatment: LDRT plus nivolumab, ipilimumab, low-dose cyclophosphamide and aspirin (RACIN trial). There are 17 residues in the CDR3. Looked up from germline, CDR1 is DFQATT and CDR2 is SNEGSKA (reference sequence).

This clonotype was obtained from a female donor with ovarian cancer. This material consisted of PBMCs, taken after low-dose radiotherapy plus immunotherapy. This chain connects TRBV20-1 to TRBJ2-7, with 7 bases matching TRBD2. Gene TRBJ2-1 matches the end of the DNA better, so the J call may be wrong. This chain's CDR3 is CSARAPYGGGSNGEQFF. The CDR3 DNA follows: TGCAGTGCTAGAGCCCCATACGGCGGGGGATCGAACGGTGAGCAGTTCTTC.